The clone carrying this T cell receptor beta chain has more than one count but fewer than ten. This specimen comes from a study of T cells after yellow fever vaccination. Study-level background: The authors prepared low-cell-number fractions using SMART-Seq v4 Ultra Low Input. Study outcomes and limitations: CD4 and CD8 compartments shared a small share of clonotypes.

They built TCR cDNA with 5'RACE template switching, a step that put in a universal primer site and UMIs. TCRdb itself ran the 5' RACE reads through MiXCR, one entry per CDR3 protein. The data show roughly 85,000 distinct CDR3 sequences, approximately 12% seen once. The CDR3 contains 15 residues. CDR1 is SGHTA and CDR2 is FQGTGA in the germline V gene. The J segment lost 5 bases and the V segment lost 2 bases, leaving 3 bases of the junction unmatched. The clonotype comes from a man between 18 and 29 years old who received the YFV17D yellow fever vaccine. Sequencing was performed on CD8+ T cells not binding an NS4B(214-222) dextramer, sorted from PBMCs, taken around 3 weeks after the first yellow fever vaccination. V and J are TRBV7-3 and TRBJ2-1; TRBD2 matches 10 bases. The CDR3 bases are TGTGCCAGCAGCTTACTAGCGGGGGCGGACAATGAGCAGTTCTTC. Encoded protein: CASSLLAGADNEQFF.